This passage covers 14 T cell receptor beta chains from one sample sequenced in a study of ipilimumab plus nivolumab after autologous stem cell transplantation. Generated by immunoSEQ multiplex PCR, the TCRdb table keeps only in-frame clones and is missing some. The sample has 43,000 or so clones, about 88% seen once; the top ten hold about 0.97%. The sample in question was PBMCs, obtained in a trial of ipilimumab plus nivolumab as post-transplant consolidation. All receptors come from a male donor with multiple myeloma.

The chain has TRBV5-5 and TRBJ2-3; weak D call: TRBD1 (7 bases). Germline-derived CDR1 and CDR2 are SGHKS and YYEKEE (reference sequence). With 0 bases removed from V and 6 bases from J, the gap between germline ends came to 11 bases. This CDR3 is built from 14 residues. Here the CDR3 DNA reads TGTGCCAGCAGCTTGGCGGCAGGGGGGGATACGCAGTATTTT. Residues: CASSLAAGGDTQYF.

The chain is built from TRBV4-1 and TRBJ1-1; the D is unclear. The ends were cut back, 2 bases at V and 1 base at J, with 14 bases in the middle. This CDR3 has 16 residues. In germline, CDR1 is MGHRA, CDR2 YSYEKL. The CDR3 DNA is TGCGCCAGCAGCCAACGTAGACTGACTGGGAACACTGAAGCTTTCTTT. Protein: CASSQRRLTGNTEAFF.

This sequence joins TRBV5-4 and TRBJ2-7; no definite D call. V was trimmed by 1 base and J by 0 bases, leaving 5 bases between them. CDR1 and CDR2 (germline): SGHNT, YYREEE (reference sequence). The CDR3 is 13 residues long. The CDR3 nucleotides are TGTGCCAGCAGCTTGAAGAGCTCCTACGAGCAGTACTTC. Encoded protein: CASSLKSSYEQYF.

The rearrangement uses TRBV19 and TRBJ2-6; D gene uncertain. V was trimmed by 11 bases and J by 4 bases, leaving 21 bases between them. From germline, CDR1 is LNHDA and CDR2 SQIVND (reference sequence). This CDR3 contains 16 residues. CDR3 sequence: CASAGPHSGGANVLTF. In nucleotides, the CDR3 is TGTGCCTCCGCCGGGCCTCATAGTGGCGGGGCCAACGTCCTGACTTTC.

The chain is built from TRBV10-3 and TRBJ1-4; D is uncertain. CDR1 ENHRY and CDR2 SYGVKD come from the germline V gene. Trimming removed 5 bases from V and 4 bases from J, with 17 bases in between. This CDR3 contains 16 residues. The CDR3 loop reads CAISPLKTRHNEKLFF. Here the CDR3 DNA reads TGTGCCATCAGTCCGCTCAAGACACGCCATAATGAAAAACTGTTTTTT.

The rearrangement links TRBV5-4 to TRBJ2-5; 7 bases match TRBD1. The V and J ends lost 3 bases and 2 bases, in that order; junction bases with no gene match: 4. The germline V gene encodes CDR1 SGHNT and CDR2 YYREEE (reference sequence). The CDR3 length is 14 residues. CDR3 coding DNA: TGTGCCAGCAGCTCCCGGACAGGACAAGAGACCCAGTACTTC. This translates into CASSSRTGQETQYF.

There are a few counts of this clone. V gene TRBV7-3 combines with J gene TRBJ2-1, with no clear D. The CDR3 is 13 residues long. With 0 bases removed from V and 10 bases from J, the gap between germline ends came to 10 bases. Germline CDR1 reads SGHTA; CDR2 reads FQGTGA. CDR3 DNA: TGTGCCAGCAGCTTAACCATAACGGAGGAGCAGTTCTTC. Translating it yields CASSLTITEEQFF.

V gene TRBV6-5 combines with J gene TRBJ1-3; D not certain. CDR3 length equals 16 residues. Trimming left V 0 bases short and J 0 bases short, with 9 bases between. Germline CDR1 is MNHEY and CDR2 is SVGAGI. The CDR3 nucleotides are TGTGCCAGCAGTTACTCTGCCCAGAGCTCTGGAAACACCATATATTTT. Its translation is CASSYSAQSSGNTIYF.

The CDR3 sequence is CASSQDGGAGGEKLFF. The CDR3 bases are TGTGCCAGCAGCCAAGATGGGGGGGCAGGTGGTGAAAAACTGTTTTTT. This chain links TRBV4-2 with TRBJ1-4; tentative D call: TRBD1 (6 bases). Per the germline V gene, CDR1 is LGHNA and CDR2 is YNFKEQ. This CDR3 comprises 16 residues. V was clipped by 0 bases and J by 7 bases, with 15 bases between them.

The J gene is TRBJ2-2, the V gene TRBV7-8; D is possibly TRBD1 (5 bases). Germline CDR1 SGHVS, CDR2 FQNEAQ. The ends were cut back, 2 bases at V and 5 bases at J, with 9 bases in the middle. This CDR3 is 14 amino acids long. CDR3 region: CASSLWQGTGELFF. DNA of the CDR3: TGTGCCAGCAGCTTATGGCAGGGAACCGGGGAGCTGTTTTTT. Combining the CDR3 with reference TRBV7-8 and TRBJ2-2 gives the whole variable domain GAGVSQSPRYKVAKRGQDVALRCDPISGHVSLFWYQQALGQGPEFLTYFQNEAQLDKSGLPSDRFFAERPEGSVSTLKIQRTQQEDSAVYLCASSLWQGTGELFFGEGSRLTVL.

The chain combines TRBV6-1 with TRBJ2-5; maybe TRBD1 (5 bases). The DNA end is a closer match to TRBJ2-7, so the J assignment may be wrong. Germline CDR1 and CDR2: MNHNS and SASEGT. The CDR3 sequence is 16 residues long. The DNA for the CDR3 is TGTGCCAGCAGTGACTGGAACAGGCCCAGAGCCTACGAGCAGTACTTC. Translating gives CASSDWNRPRAYEQYF.

This clone has only one observation. The chain uses TRBV2 and TRBJ2-1, with D unresolved. The CDR3 is made up of 11 amino acids. V was cut by 3 bases and J by 4 bases, with 1 base left in between. CDR1 is SNHLY and CDR2 is FYNNEI in the germline V gene. Here the CDR3 reads CASSEYNEQFF. The CDR3 DNA is TGTGCCAGCAGTGAGTACAATGAGCAGTTCTTC.

This clone was seen just once. The chain has TRBV27 and TRBJ2-3, with TRBD2 as a possible D gene (5 bases). The length of the CDR3 is 14 residues. From germline, CDR1 is MNHEY and CDR2 SMNVEV (reference sequence). Trimming left V 3 bases short and J 4 bases short, with 11 bases between. CDR3: CASSLRVAADTQYF. The CDR3 DNA sequence: TGTGCCAGCAGTTTGAGGGTGGCGGCAGATACGCAGTATTTT.

This clone has a single count. J is TRBJ1-1 and V is TRBV18, with D perhaps matching TRBD1 (6 bases). V was trimmed by 3 bases and J by 5 bases, leaving 13 bases between them. In germline, CDR1 is KGHSH, CDR2 LQKENI. The CDR3 has 14 residues. The CDR3 DNA follows: TGTGCCAGCTCACCCACAGGGAGGGAAACTGAAGCTTTCTTT. Its translation: CASSPTGRETEAFF.